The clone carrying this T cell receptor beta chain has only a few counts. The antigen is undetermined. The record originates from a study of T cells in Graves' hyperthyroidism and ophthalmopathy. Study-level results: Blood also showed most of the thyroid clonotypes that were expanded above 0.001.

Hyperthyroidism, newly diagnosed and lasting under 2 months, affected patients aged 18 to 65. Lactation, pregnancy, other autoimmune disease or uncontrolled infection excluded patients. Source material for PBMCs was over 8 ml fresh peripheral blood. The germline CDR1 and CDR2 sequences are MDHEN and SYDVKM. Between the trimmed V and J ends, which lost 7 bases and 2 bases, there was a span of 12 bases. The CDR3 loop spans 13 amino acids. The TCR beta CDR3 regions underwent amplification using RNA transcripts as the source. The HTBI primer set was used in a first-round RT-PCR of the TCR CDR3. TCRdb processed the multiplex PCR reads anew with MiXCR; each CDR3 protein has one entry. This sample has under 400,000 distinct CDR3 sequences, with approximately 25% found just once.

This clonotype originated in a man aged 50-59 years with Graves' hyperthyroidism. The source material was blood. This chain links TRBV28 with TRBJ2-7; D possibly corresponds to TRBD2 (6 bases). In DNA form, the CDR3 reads TGTGCCAGCACCCCCGGGACTCCCTACGAGCAGTACTTC. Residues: CASTPGTPYEQYF.